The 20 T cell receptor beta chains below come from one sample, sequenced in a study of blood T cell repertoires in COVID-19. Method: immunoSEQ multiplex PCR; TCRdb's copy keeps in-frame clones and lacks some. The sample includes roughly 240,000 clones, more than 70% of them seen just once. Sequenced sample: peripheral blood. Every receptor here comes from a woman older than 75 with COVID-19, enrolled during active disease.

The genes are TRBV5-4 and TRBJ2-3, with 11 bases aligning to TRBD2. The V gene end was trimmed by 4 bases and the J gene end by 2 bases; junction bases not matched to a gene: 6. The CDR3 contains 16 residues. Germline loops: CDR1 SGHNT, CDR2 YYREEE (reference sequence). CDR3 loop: CASSRGLAELTDTQYF. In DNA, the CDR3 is TGTGCCAGCAGCAGGGGACTAGCGGAACTCACAGATACGCAGTATTTT.

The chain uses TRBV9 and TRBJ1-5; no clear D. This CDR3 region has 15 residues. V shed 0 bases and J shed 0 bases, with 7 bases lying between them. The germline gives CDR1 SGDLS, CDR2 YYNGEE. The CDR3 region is CASSVGADSNQPQHF. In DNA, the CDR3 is TGTGCCAGCAGCGTAGGGGCAGATAGCAATCAGCCCCAGCATTTT.

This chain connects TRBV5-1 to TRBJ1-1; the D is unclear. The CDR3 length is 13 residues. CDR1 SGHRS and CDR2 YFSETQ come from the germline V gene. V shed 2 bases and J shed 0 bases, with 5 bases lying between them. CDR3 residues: CASSFSLNTEAFF. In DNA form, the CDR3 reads TGCGCCAGCAGCTTTTCCTTGAACACTGAAGCTTTCTTT. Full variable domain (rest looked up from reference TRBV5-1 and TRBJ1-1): KAGVTQTPRYLIKTRGQQVTLSCSPISGHRSVSWYQQTPGQGLQFLFEYFSETQRNKGNFPGRFSGRQFSNSRSEMNVSTLELGDSALYLCASSFSLNTEAFFGQGTRLTVV.

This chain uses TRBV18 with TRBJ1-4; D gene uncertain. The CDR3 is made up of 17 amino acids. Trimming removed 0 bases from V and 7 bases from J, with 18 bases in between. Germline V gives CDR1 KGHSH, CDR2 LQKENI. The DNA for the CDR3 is TGTGCCAGCTCACCACCTAACTACGGATACTTGGGTGAAAAACTGTTTTTT. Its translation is CASSPPNYGYLGEKLFF. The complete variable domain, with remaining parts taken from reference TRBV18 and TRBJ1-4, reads NAGVMQNPRHLVRRRGQEARLRCSPMKGHSHVYWYRQLPEEGLKFMVYLQKENIIDESGMPKERFSAEFPKEGPSILRIQQVVRGDSAAYFCASSPPNYGYLGEKLFFGSGTQLSVL.

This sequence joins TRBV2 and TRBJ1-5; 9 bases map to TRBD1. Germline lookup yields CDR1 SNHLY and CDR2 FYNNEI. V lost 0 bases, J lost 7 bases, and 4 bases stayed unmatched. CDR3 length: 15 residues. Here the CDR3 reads CASSEATGGYQPQHF. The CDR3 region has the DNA TGTGCCAGCAGTGAAGCGACAGGGGGGTACCAGCCCCAGCATTTT.

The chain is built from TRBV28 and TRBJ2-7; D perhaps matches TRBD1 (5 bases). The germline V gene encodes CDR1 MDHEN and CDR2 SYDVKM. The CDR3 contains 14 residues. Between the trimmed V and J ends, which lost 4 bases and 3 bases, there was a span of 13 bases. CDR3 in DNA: TGTGCCAGCAGTTATCCCAGGGCTAGCTACGAGCAGTACTTC. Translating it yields CASSYPRASYEQYF.

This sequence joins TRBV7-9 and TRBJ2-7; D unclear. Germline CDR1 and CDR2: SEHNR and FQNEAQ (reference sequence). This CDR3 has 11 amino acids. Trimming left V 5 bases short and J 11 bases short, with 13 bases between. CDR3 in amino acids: CASSEGVIEYF. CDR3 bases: TGTGCCAGCAGCGAAGGAGTTATAGAGTACTTC.

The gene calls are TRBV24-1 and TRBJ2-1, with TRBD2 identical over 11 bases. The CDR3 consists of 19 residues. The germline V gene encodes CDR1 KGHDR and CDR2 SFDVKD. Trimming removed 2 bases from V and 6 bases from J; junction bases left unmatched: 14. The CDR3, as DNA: TGTGCCACCAGTGATTCCACACTGACGGGACTAGCGGTCTTCAATGAGCAGTTCTTC. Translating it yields CATSDSTLTGLAVFNEQFF.

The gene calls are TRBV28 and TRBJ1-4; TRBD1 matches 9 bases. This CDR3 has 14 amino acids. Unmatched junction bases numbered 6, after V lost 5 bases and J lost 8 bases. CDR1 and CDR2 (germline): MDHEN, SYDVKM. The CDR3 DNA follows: TGTGCCAGCAGTACTAGGACAGGGGAAGAAAAACTGTTTTTT. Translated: CASSTRTGEEKLFF.

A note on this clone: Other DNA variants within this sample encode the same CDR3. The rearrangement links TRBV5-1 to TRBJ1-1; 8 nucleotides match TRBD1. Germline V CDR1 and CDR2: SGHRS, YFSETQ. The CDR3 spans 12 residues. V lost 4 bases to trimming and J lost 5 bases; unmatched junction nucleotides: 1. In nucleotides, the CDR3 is TGCGCCAGCAGCACAGGGGGAACTGAAGCTTTCTTT. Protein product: CASSTGGTEAFF.

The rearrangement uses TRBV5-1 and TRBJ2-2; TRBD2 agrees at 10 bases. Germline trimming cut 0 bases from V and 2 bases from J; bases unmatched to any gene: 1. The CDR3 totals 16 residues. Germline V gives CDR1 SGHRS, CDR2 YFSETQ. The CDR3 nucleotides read TGCGCCAGCAGCTTGGAGCGGGGGGGAAACACCGGGGAGCTGTTTTTT. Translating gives CASSLERGGNTGELFF.

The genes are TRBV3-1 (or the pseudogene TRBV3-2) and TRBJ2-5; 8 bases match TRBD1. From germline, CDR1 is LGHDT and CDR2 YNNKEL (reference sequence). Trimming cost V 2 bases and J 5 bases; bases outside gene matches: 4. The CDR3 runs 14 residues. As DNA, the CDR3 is TGTGCCAGCAGCCAATGGACAGGGATGGAGACCCAGTACTTC. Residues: CASSQWTGMETQYF.

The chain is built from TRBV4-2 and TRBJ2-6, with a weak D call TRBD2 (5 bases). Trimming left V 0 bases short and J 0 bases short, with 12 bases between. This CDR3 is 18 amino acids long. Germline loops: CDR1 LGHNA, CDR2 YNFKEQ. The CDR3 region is CASSQDPAASSGANVLTF. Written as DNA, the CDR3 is TGTGCCAGCAGCCAAGATCCAGCGGCGAGCTCTGGGGCCAACGTCCTGACTTTC.

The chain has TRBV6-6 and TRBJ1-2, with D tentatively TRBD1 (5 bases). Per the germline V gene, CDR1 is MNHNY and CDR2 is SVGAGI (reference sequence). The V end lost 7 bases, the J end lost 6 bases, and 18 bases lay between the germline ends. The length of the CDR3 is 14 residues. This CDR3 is CASIRGGTDHGYTF. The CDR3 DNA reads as TGTGCCAGCATACGAGGTGGGACTGACCATGGCTACACCTTC.

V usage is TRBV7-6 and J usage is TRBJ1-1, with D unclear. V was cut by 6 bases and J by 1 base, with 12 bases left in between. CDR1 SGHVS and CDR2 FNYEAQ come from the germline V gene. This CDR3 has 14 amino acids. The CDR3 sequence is CASSLMGGNTEAFF. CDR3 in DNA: TGTGCCAGCAGTCTGATGGGAGGGAACACTGAAGCTTTCTTT.

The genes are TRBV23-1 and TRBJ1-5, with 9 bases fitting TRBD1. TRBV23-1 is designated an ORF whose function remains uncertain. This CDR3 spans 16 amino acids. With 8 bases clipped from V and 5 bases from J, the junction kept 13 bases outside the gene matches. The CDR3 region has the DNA TGCGCCAGCGAGCCTTTTTTCGGGACAGGGTATCAGCCCCAGCATTTT. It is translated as CASEPFFGTGYQPQHF.

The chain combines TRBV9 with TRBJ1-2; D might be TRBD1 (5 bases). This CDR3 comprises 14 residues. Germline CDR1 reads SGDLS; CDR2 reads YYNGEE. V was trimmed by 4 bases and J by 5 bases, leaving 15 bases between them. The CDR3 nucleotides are TGTGCCAGCAGCCCTCCCGGGGGATTATATGGCTACACCTTC. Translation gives CASSPPGGLYGYTF.

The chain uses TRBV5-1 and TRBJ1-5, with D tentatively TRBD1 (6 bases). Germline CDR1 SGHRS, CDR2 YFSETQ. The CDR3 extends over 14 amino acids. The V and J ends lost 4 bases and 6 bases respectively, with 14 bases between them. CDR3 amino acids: CASSPTGPGQPQHF. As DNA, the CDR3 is TGCGCCAGCAGCCCGACAGGTCCCGGTCAGCCCCAGCATTTT.

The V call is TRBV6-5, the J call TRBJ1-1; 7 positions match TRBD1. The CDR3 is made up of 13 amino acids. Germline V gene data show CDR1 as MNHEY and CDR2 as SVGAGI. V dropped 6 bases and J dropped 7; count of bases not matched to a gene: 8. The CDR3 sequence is CASRLDRDGEAFF. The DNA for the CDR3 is TGTGCCAGCAGGCTCGACAGGGATGGTGAAGCTTTCTTT.

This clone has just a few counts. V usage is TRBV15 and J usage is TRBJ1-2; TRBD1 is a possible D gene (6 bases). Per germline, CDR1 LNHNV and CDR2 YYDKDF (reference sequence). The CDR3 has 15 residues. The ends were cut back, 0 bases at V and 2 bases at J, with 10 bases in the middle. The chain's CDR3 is CATSREDRSNYGYTF. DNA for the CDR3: TGTGCCACCAGCAGAGAGGACAGATCAAACTATGGCTACACCTTC.